This T cell receptor (beta chain) was observed in a study of technical replicates of blood from a few donors. CDR3 length: 15 amino acids. Germline V CDR1 and CDR2: LNHDA, SQIVND (reference sequence). V lost 3 bases, J lost 0 bases, and 9 bases lay in between. Libraries were prepared by immunoSEQ multiplex PCR; TCRdb keeps only in-frame clonotypes and omits some of them. The sample contains over 60,000 clones, roughly 93% of which appear only once. V and J are TRBV19 and TRBJ1-5; D perhaps matches TRBD1 (5 bases). This receptor was obtained from a human donor in good health. The sample comprised T cells isolated from PBMCs. The CDR3 protein is CASSMGGISNQPQHF. As DNA, the CDR3 is TGTGCCAGTAGTATGGGGGGGATTAGCAATCAGCCCCAGCATTTT.